This passage covers 4 T cell receptor beta chains from one sample sequenced in a study of blood T cell repertoires in COVID-19. This table comes from immunoSEQ multiplex PCR, and its TCRdb copy is limited to in-frame clones, with some not included. The sample lists around 250,000 clones, over 80% occurring once. The specimen sequenced was peripheral blood. The receptor set was obtained from a woman aged 70-85 years with COVID-19, enrolled during active disease.

With regard to this clone: Other DNA sequences within the sample encode an identical CDR3. This chain connects TRBV18 to TRBJ1-2, with D perhaps TRBD1 (5 bases). The CDR3 is made up of 12 amino acids. Trimming took 3 bases from V and 8 from J, leaving 10 bases between them. Germline lookup yields CDR1 KGHSH and CDR2 LQKENI. CDR3 region: CASSPGGDGYTF. Written as DNA, the CDR3 is TGTGCCAGCTCACCGGGGGGGGACGGCTACACCTTC.

The CDR3 loop is CATSPGSYGYTF. The DNA of the CDR3 is TGTGCCACCAGTCCGGGAAGCTATGGCTACACCTTC. The V call is TRBV24-1, the J call TRBJ1-2; D not certain. The CDR3 loop spans 12 amino acids. V was pared by 6 bases and J by 4 bases, with 8 bases between. Germline CDR1 is KGHDR and CDR2 is SFDVKD.

About this clone itself: The same CDR3 can be traced to other DNA sequences in this sample. This chain links TRBV12-3 or TRBV12-4 with TRBJ1-2; 7 bases match TRBD1. V lost 3 bases to trimming and J lost 2 bases; unmatched junction nucleotides: 0. This CDR3 comprises 13 residues. Written as DNA, the CDR3 is TGTGCCAGCAGTTTGACAGGGAACTATGGCTACACCTTC. Translated: CASSLTGNYGYTF.

This rearrangement joins TRBV18 to TRBJ1-2; 7 bases line up with TRBD1. Unmatched junction bases numbered 23, after V lost 2 bases and J lost 5 bases. The CDR3 is 20 amino acids. Germline CDR1 reads KGHSH; CDR2 reads LQKENI. The CDR3 DNA reads TGTGCCAGCTCACCAGTTACTGTCGCGGGACAGCCGGGGATGTCGTATGGCTACACCTTC. Translated: CASSPVTVAGQPGMSYGYTF.